This TCR beta chain is drawn from a study of blood T cell repertoires in COVID-19. Across the study: Sample material is recorded as cDNA or gDNA derived from T cells, B-cell-depleted T cells, or PBMCs.

TCRdb keeps only in-frame clones here, not all; method: immunoSEQ multiplex PCR. The table records about 410,000 clones, just over 85% of them present only once. Germline CDR1 MNHEY, CDR2 SVGAGI. The CDR3 is made up of 15 amino acids. Trimming removed 6 bases from V and 3 bases from J, with 15 bases in between. In its sample, this clone was seen a few times. The origin of this receptor is a woman in her thirties with active or convalescent COVID-19. This chain joins TRBV6-5 and TRBJ1-5; D perhaps matches TRBD1 (5 bases). The source material was peripheral blood. The CDR3 loop reads CASRPPGLPNQPQHF. The CDR3 DNA reads as TGTGCCAGCAGACCTCCGGGACTCCCCAATCAGCCCCAGCATTTT.